This paragraph reports one TCR beta chain. The target antigen is unknown. The sample originates from a study of Graves' ophthalmopathy and Graves' hyperthyroidism. Study observations and caveats: Separation of ophthalmopathy from stable hyperthyroidism was achieved by a 13-signature model, at about 91% sensitivity and 81.08% specificity.

Exclusion covered patients with other autoimmune diseases or uncontrolled infections (as well as pregnancy or lactation). V was clipped by 6 bases and J by 6 bases, with 12 bases between them. This CDR3 is 13 amino acids long. Germline V gene lookup returns CDR1 SGHRS and CDR2 YFSETQ. RNA served as the template for amplifying TCR beta CDR3 regions. The workflow started with a first-round RT-PCR run with HTBI primers and then moved on to a second-round multiplex PCR. TCRdb used MiXCR to reprocess the multiplex PCR reads, holding one entry per CDR3 protein. This table has 580,000 or so distinct CDR3 sequences, under 45% appearing once.

The rearrangement joins TRBV5-1 to TRBJ2-2; D assignment may be TRBD1 or TRBD2 (5 bases each). The receptor was isolated from an adult man with Graves' hyperthyroidism. Input material: peripheral blood or thyroid tissue (not recorded which). DNA for the CDR3: TGCGCCAGCACTCGTGGGGGATCCGGGGAGCTGTTTTTT. Translating it yields CASTRGGSGELFF.